This is a list of T cell receptor beta chains from one sample in a study of Graves' ophthalmopathy and Graves' hyperthyroidism. TCRdb reprocessed the multiplex PCR reads via MiXCR and lists one record per CDR3 protein. The sample has fewer than 650,000 distinct CDR3 sequences, 22% seen once; the top ten hold approximately 7.7%. The specimen was peripheral blood. These receptors came from a woman aged 18-29 years with stable Graves' hyperthyroidism. Some clones in this sample may be carry-over from other donors' samples. Both conserved end residues are trimmed from each CDR3. D genes are given only for firm matches.

V gene: TRBV6-2/TRBV6-3; D gene: TRBD1; J gene: TRBJ1-6; CDR3 protein: ASSFTGVGIVDSPLH
V gene: TRBV6-5; D gene: -; J gene: TRBJ1-2; CDR3 protein: ASSYGRTDYGYT
V gene: TRBV12-5; D gene: TRBD1; J gene: TRBJ2-7; CDR3 protein: ASGITGGHEQY
V gene: TRBV29-1; D gene: -; J gene: TRBJ2-5; CDR3 protein: SVRRETQY
V gene: TRBV9; D gene: TRBD1; J gene: TRBJ2-7; CDR3 protein: ASSLHSTGVDEQY
V gene: TRBV5-1; D gene: -; J gene: TRBJ1-1; CDR3 protein: ASSPRLRNTEAF
V gene: TRBV6-1; D gene: TRBD1; J gene: TRBJ2-2; CDR3 protein: ASSGRDRAAGELF
V gene: TRBV7-2; D gene: -; J gene: TRBJ2-7; CDR3 protein: ASSPLIGSEQY
V gene: TRBV6-5; D gene: -; J gene: TRBJ2-7; CDR3 protein: ASSLSGLYEQY
V gene: TRBV29-1; D gene: TRBD1; J gene: TRBJ2-6; CDR3 protein: SVTQGAGANVLT
V gene: TRBV30; D gene: -; J gene: TRBJ1-1; CDR3 protein: AWRWLNTEAF
V gene: TRBV5-1; D gene: -; J gene: TRBJ2-5; CDR3 protein: ASSLGRIEETQY
V gene: TRBV6-1; D gene: -; J gene: TRBJ2-5; CDR3 protein: ASSVSGGGQETQY
V gene: TRBV9; D gene: TRBD2; J gene: TRBJ2-5; CDR3 protein: ASSVEAGGLETQY
V gene: TRBV6-2/TRBV6-3; D gene: -; J gene: TRBJ2-7; CDR3 protein: ASSYSKIRQLSYEQY
V gene: TRBV6-1; D gene: TRBD2; J gene: TRBJ2-7; CDR3 protein: ASSAGDSGIGDEQY
V gene: TRBV5-5; D gene: -; J gene: TRBJ2-2; CDR3 protein: ASSLLPGRNTGELF
V gene: TRBV19; D gene: -; J gene: TRBJ1-5; CDR3 protein: ASSTQTLFGGGNQPQH
V gene: TRBV12-3/TRBV12-4; D gene: TRBD2; J gene: TRBJ2-7; CDR3 protein: ASSPGGSGFVYEQY
V gene: TRBV7-9; D gene: -; J gene: TRBJ1-2; CDR3 protein: ASSLPGGGGYT
V gene: TRBV7-3; D gene: TRBD2; J gene: TRBJ2-2; CDR3 protein: ASSPREGLGGTAGELF
V gene: TRBV6-5; D gene: -; J gene: TRBJ2-5; CDR3 protein: ASSYGGAQETQY